This TCR beta chain was found in a study of blood T cells in healthy people across ages. Study results and limitations: Among long-lived donors, naive CD4+ cells were more numerous and diversity higher than in aged donors.

The CDR3 covers 12 residues. V lost 5 bases, J lost 5 bases, and 9 bases lay in between. Germline loops: CDR1 SGHVS, CDR2 FNYEAQ. A word on this clonotype: Its specificity is not known.

For the second PCR, which ran for about 7 to 11 cycles, a sample-barcoded 5' primer and a J-beta primer mix were used. TCRdb re-analysed the 5' RACE reads in MiXCR, keeping a single row per CDR3 protein. The data hold about 640,000 distinct CDR3 sequences, with under 65% observed a single time. The study isolated at least 6 million PBMCs from each sample. The sequencing sample was made of blood. V usage is TRBV7-6 and J usage is TRBJ1-1; no reliable D call. This clonotype was obtained from a man in his sixties in good health. The CDR3, as DNA: TGTGCCAGCAGCCAACGTGGGACTGAAGCTTTCTTT. Amino acids: CASSQRGTEAFF.